The 23 T cell receptor beta chains listed next were all sequenced from one sample in a study of T-cell memory formation after mild COVID-19. TCRdb itself ran the 5' RACE reads through MiXCR, one entry per CDR3 protein. The sample has roughly 15,000 distinct CDR3 sequences; about 22% are singletons. Material for sequencing was PBMCs or a T cell subset sorted from them (not recorded which). Receptors were obtained from a man aged 18 to 35 who had mild COVID-19 (a few samples of this study predate the infection). Cell type and time point are not known.

This chain uses TRBV28 with TRBJ2-1, with 9 bases aligning to TRBD2. Germline loops: CDR1 MDHEN, CDR2 SYDVKM. V trimming: 9 bases; J trimming: 2 bases; junction bases outside the gene matches: 2. This CDR3 has 13 amino acids. The CDR3 region is CASSSGAYNEQFF. As DNA, the CDR3 is TGTGCCAGTTCTAGCGGGGCCTACAATGAGCAGTTCTTC.

This clonotype occurred many times. This sequence joins TRBV14 and TRBJ2-3, with D perhaps being TRBD1 or TRBD2 (5 bases each). Per germline, CDR1 SGHDN and CDR2 FVKESK. This CDR3 comprises 18 residues. The ends were cut back, 4 bases at V and 2 bases at J, with 22 bases in the middle. CDR3 region: CASSRNLPGRWDTDTQYF. The DNA for the CDR3 is TGTGCCAGCAGCCGAAACCTTCCGGGACGCTGGGACACAGATACGCAGTATTTT.

The sample holds a few counts of this clonotype. V gene TRBV28 combines with J gene TRBJ1-5; TRBD1 matches 7 bases. The CDR3 is 14 amino acids. Trimming at V came to 6 bases and at J to 2 bases, leaving 4 bases not matched to a gene. Germline CDR1 reads MDHEN; CDR2 reads SYDVKM. DNA for the CDR3: TGTGCCAGCAGATACAGGGGTGGCAATCAGCCCCAGCATTTT. This sequence encodes CASRYRGGNQPQHF.

This chain links TRBV2 with TRBJ2-7; D ambiguous. This CDR3 has 12 residues. The V end lost 0 bases, the J end lost 6 bases, and 6 bases lay between the germline ends. CDR1 and CDR2 (germline): SNHLY, FYNNEI. The CDR3 DNA reads as TGTGCCAGCAGTGAAGCGGCGGCCGAGCAGTACGTC. This sequence encodes CASSEAAAEQYV.

This clonotype qualifies as large (0.1 to 1%). CDR3 DNA: TGTGCCAGCAGCGGCCGGGGGATCCTCTTATTCGAAGCCAAAAACATTCAGTACTTC. Its translation: CASSGRGILLFEAKNIQYF. The rearrangement links TRBV7-9 to TRBJ2-4; a weak D match, TRBD2 (6 bases). The CDR3 consists of 19 residues. Germline-derived CDR1 and CDR2 are SEHNR and FQNEAQ (reference sequence). Trimming shortened V by 5 bases and J by 0 bases, and 23 bases separated the two germline ends.

This rearrangement joins TRBV20-1 to TRBJ1-5; tentatively, D is TRBD1 (6 bases). Per germline, CDR1 DFQATT and CDR2 SNEGSKA (reference sequence). The CDR3 extends over 15 amino acids. V lost 6 bases, J lost 1 base, and 16 bases lay in between. The chain's CDR3 is CSAGRGGQSNQPQHF. The CDR3 DNA sequence: TGCAGTGCCGGACGGGGGGGCCAAAGCAATCAGCCCCAGCATTTT.

J is TRBJ2-1 and V is TRBV5-4, with 9 bases that match TRBD2. CDR1 and CDR2 (germline): SGHNT, YYREEE (reference sequence). The length of the CDR3 is 15 residues. Trimming took 4 bases from V and 4 from J; bases not matched to a gene: 6. This chain's CDR3 is CASSLSGRKYNEQFF. For the CDR3, the DNA is TGTGCCAGCAGCCTTAGCGGGAGAAAGTACAATGAGCAGTTCTTC.

This clonotype is classed as medium-sized (0.01 to 0.1%). This chain links TRBV7-2 with TRBJ2-3; no definite D call. V lost 1 base, J lost 6 bases, and 8 bases lay in between. The CDR3 has 13 amino acids. From germline, CDR1 is SGHTA and CDR2 FQGNSA. The CDR3 is CASSLVAWDTQYF. The DNA for the CDR3 is TGTGCCAGCAGCTTAGTAGCTTGGGATACGCAGTATTTT.

This clonotype appeared many times. The chain is built from TRBV3-1 and TRBJ1-1, with D unresolved. Trimming took off 0 bases at V and 1 base at J, with 15 bases between the two ends. CDR3 length equals 17 residues. Germline CDR1 LGHDT, CDR2 YNNKEL (reference sequence). In nucleotides, the CDR3 is TGTGCCAGCAGCCAAGAAATACCGGCTGACTCGAACACTGAAGCTTTCTTT. Its protein product is CASSQEIPADSNTEAFF.

This clonotype was recorded at least ten times. The chain combines TRBV15 with TRBJ2-2; TRBD1 matches at 8 bases. V was pared by 7 bases and J by 2 bases, with 9 bases of the junction left unmatched. Germline V gene sequence: CDR1 LNHNV, CDR2 YYDKDF (reference sequence). The CDR3 extends over 16 amino acids. The CDR3 nucleotides read TGTGCCACCAACCACAGGGGGAATGGAAACACCGGGGAGCTGTTTTTT. Its translation: CATNHRGNGNTGELFF.

This clonotype has ten or more counts. The rearrangement uses TRBV7-2 and TRBJ2-1, with 11 nucleotides matching TRBD2. The V segment lost 5 bases and the J segment 6 bases; nucleotides outside the gene matches: 9. The CDR3 has 16 amino acids. Germline-derived CDR1 and CDR2 are SGHTA and FQGNSA. CDR3 nucleotides: TGTGCCAGCAGCCTGACCCTAGCGGGGGGCCCCAATGAGCAGTTCTTC. This gives the protein CASSLTLAGGPNEQFF.

With regard to this clonotype: A junction boundary mismatches the germline segment, possibly from a read error. V is TRBV7-7 and J is TRBJ2-7; 9 positions match TRBD1. CDR3 length: 14 amino acids. Germline values: CDR1 SSHAT, CDR2 FNYEAQ (reference sequence). The CDR3 protein is CASSLGTGSYEQYF. The DNA of the CDR3 is TGTGCTAGCAGCTTAGGGACAGGGAGCTACGAGCAGTACTTC.

V is TRBV7-2 and J is TRBJ1-2; D remains unclear. The CDR3 consists of 12 residues. Trimming shortened V by 3 bases and J by 4 bases, and 6 bases separated the two germline ends. Germline assignment: CDR1 SGHTA and CDR2 FQGNSA. The CDR3 here is CASSFDAYGYTF. CDR3 DNA sequence: TGTGCCAGCAGCTTTGACGCCTATGGCTACACCTTC.

This clonotype was detected only a few times. CDR3 region: CASSPNYRDSPSYEQYF. CDR3 DNA sequence: TGTGCCAGCAGCCCAAACTATCGGGACTCGCCTTCCTACGAGCAGTACTTC. The chain employs TRBV7-2 and TRBJ2-7; a possible D gene is TRBD2 (6 bases). Germline values: CDR1 SGHTA, CDR2 FQGNSA. The CDR3 loop spans 17 amino acids. The V end was cut by 5 bases, the J end by 1 base, with 21 bases between.

The chain links TRBV6-2 or TRBV6-3 to TRBJ1-6; 7 bases are a match to TRBD1. The J segment lost 0 bases and the V segment lost 6 bases, leaving 5 bases of the junction unmatched. CDR1 is MNHEY and CDR2 is SVGEGT in the germline V gene. CDR3 size: 16 residues. The chain's CDR3 is CASRARQGSYNSPLHF. The CDR3 DNA reads TGTGCCAGCAGAGCGAGACAGGGCTCCTATAATTCACCCCTCCACTTT.

This clonotype has at least ten counts. The rearrangement uses TRBV7-6 and TRBJ1-1, with 9 bases that match TRBD1. The CDR3 has 17 residues. V dropped 4 bases and J dropped 1; count of bases not matched to a gene: 10. CDR1 and CDR2 (germline): SGHVS, FNYEAQ. The CDR3 coding sequence is TGTGCCAGCAGCTCGCTCTGGGGACAGGGAACGAACACTGAAGCTTTCTTT. Residues: CASSSLWGQGTNTEAFF.

Ten or more counts support this clonotype. The rearrangement uses TRBV6-5 and TRBJ1-1; maybe TRBD1 (5 bases). This CDR3 region has 13 residues. Germline assignment: CDR1 MNHEY and CDR2 SVGAGI. Trimming took off 7 bases at V and 3 bases at J, with 12 bases between the two ends. This chain's CDR3 is CASKWQGYTEAFF. The CDR3 coding sequence is TGTGCCAGCAAATGGCAGGGATACACTGAAGCTTTCTTT.

This clonotype was observed at least ten times. The V call is TRBV4-1, the J call TRBJ1-1; no definite D call. The CDR3 is 14 residues long. The V and J ends lost 2 bases and 5 bases respectively, with 12 bases between them. Germline V lookup: CDR1 MGHRA, CDR2 YSYEKL. Written as DNA, the CDR3 is TGCGCCAGCAGCCAACAAACCCTCCCGACTGAAGCTTTCTTT. Translation gives CASSQQTLPTEAFF.

This clonotype was detected many times. The V and J genes are TRBV10-2 and TRBJ2-7; 7 nucleotides align to TRBD2. V lost 6 bases to trimming and J lost 3 bases; unmatched junction nucleotides: 11. CDR1 and CDR2 (germline): WSHSY, SAAADI. The CDR3 extends over 15 amino acids. The CDR3 sequence is CASSTGGWPGYEQYF. The CDR3 bases are TGCGCCAGCAGCACCGGGGGGTGGCCGGGCTACGAGCAGTACTTC.

The table lists this clonotype with many counts. The CDR3 sequence is CASSYSRGTGGNQPQHF. In nucleotides, the CDR3 is TGTGCCAGCAGTTACAGTAGGGGGACTGGTGGCAATCAGCCCCAGCATTTT. The rearrangement joins TRBV6-2 or TRBV6-3 to TRBJ1-5; the D gene is possibly TRBD1 (6 bases). The CDR3 is 17 residues long. Germline V CDR1 and CDR2: MNHEY, SVGEGT. V was shortened by 2 bases and J by 2 bases, with 16 bases between the two germline ends.

The chain has TRBV5-1 and TRBJ2-3, with 9 bases that match TRBD2. CDR1 is SGHRS, CDR2 YFSETQ, per germline. V was clipped by 1 base and J by 1 base; unmatched bases: 19. The CDR3 is 21 residues long. The CDR3 loop reads CASSLYGGGARGTGGTDTQYF. Written as DNA, the CDR3 is TGCGCCAGCAGCTTGTACGGCGGGGGGGCGCGGGGCACCGGAGGCACAGATACGCAGTATTTT. Based on the CDR3 plus reference TRBV5-1 and TRBJ2-3, the full variable domain is KAGVTQTPRYLIKTRGQQVTLSCSPISGHRSVSWYQQTPGQGLQFLFEYFSETQRNKGNFPGRFSGRQFSNSRSEMNVSTLELGDSALYLCASSLYGGGARGTGGTDTQYFGPGTRLTVL.

The gene calls are TRBV7-9 and TRBJ1-1; no reliable D call. There are 15 residues in the CDR3. V shed 0 bases and J shed 5 bases, with 13 bases lying between them. CDR1 and CDR2 from the germline V gene are SEHNR and FQNEAQ (reference sequence). The CDR3 spells CASSLAWSRGTEAFF. The CDR3 DNA reads as TGTGCCAGCAGCTTAGCGTGGAGTAGAGGAACTGAAGCTTTCTTT.

This clonotype was observed at least ten times. This CDR3 reads CASTSLDSLPYEQYF. CDR3 DNA sequence: TGTGCCAGCACCTCATTGGACAGTCTCCCCTACGAGCAGTACTTC. The rearrangement joins TRBV2 to TRBJ2-7; D is perhaps TRBD1 (6 bases). V lost 7 bases to trimming and J lost 2 bases, with 18 bases between them. Germline CDR1 and CDR2: SNHLY and FYNNEI. The CDR3 has 15 residues.